Listed below are T cell receptor beta chains from one sample, sequenced in a study of beta chain features in type 1 diabetes. Sequenced by immunoSEQ multiplex PCR; TCRdb stores in-frame clones only, minus some. The sample lists some 190,000 clones, roughly 8% seen once, with roughly 0.5% in the top ten. Input material: central memory CD4+ T cells from blood. These receptors all come from a man between 18 and 35 years old with type 1 diabetes. CDR3s include the opening cysteine and the closing phenylalanine or tryptophan. The order of the fields is clone size, D gene, J gene, CDR3 length, V gene, CDR3 protein, CDR3 DNA. The D gene is left open where the match is weak. Clone size is not always given. Where it is, it says once, few, many or a class for expanded clones.

>few|TRBD1|TRBJ2-3|15|TRBV7-2
CASSPGQGNTDTQYF
TGTGCCAGCAGCCCGGGACAGGGTAACACAGATACGCAGTATTTT
>few|TRBD1|TRBJ2-7|14|TRBV10-3
CAIARQGVLSEQYF
TGTGCCATCGCCCGACAGGGAGTCTTAAGCGAGCAGTACTTC
>few|NA|TRBJ2-1|16|TRBV5-6
CASSSITGGVYNEQFF
TGTGCCAGCAGTTCGATTACAGGGGGGGTTTACAATGAGCAGTTCTTC
>NA|TRBD1|TRBJ1-1|13|TRBV30
CALGGQVNTEAFF
TGTGCCCTAGGTGGACAGGTGAACACTGAAGCTTTCTTT
>NA|NA|TRBJ2-3|13|TRBV28
CASSLQGENTQYF
TGTGCCAGCAGTCTCCAGGGCGAAAATACGCAGTATTTT
>few|NA|TRBJ2-7|15|TRBV13
CASSLGNRRGHEQYF
TGTGCCAGCAGCTTAGGTAACCGGAGAGGCCACGAGCAGTACTTC
>few|TRBD1|TRBJ2-4|16|TRBV28
CASSSGQVGAKNIQYF
TGTGCCAGCAGCAGTGGACAGGTGGGGGCCAAAAACATTCAGTACTTC
>few|TRBD2|TRBJ2-1|15|TRBV28
CASRVGGVSYNEQFF
TGTGCCAGCAGGGTGGGGGGGGTCTCCTACAATGAGCAGTTCTTC
>NA|TRBD1|TRBJ1-1|14|TRBV18
CASSPTGGNTEAFF
TGTGCCAGCTCACCGACAGGGGGCAACACTGAAGCTTTCTTT
>NA|NA|TRBJ2-7|11|TRBV5-8
CASSLHYEQYF
TGTGCCAGCAGCTTGCACTACGAGCAGTACTTC
>few|TRBD1|TRBJ1-6|15|TRBV18
CASSTGQGYGSPLHF
TGTGCCAGCTCAACGGGACAGGGGTATGGGTCACCCCTCCACTTT
>few|TRBD2|TRBJ2-3|17|TRBV11-2
CASRSPGLAGFTDTQYF
TGTGCCAGCAGGTCTCCAGGACTAGCGGGGTTCACAGATACGCAGTATTTT
>few|NA|TRBJ2-5|15|TRBV12-5
CASGLTSRGQETQYF
TGTGCTAGTGGCCTCACATCTAGAGGTCAAGAGACCCAGTACTTC
>few|TRBD2|TRBJ2-4|16|TRBV28
CASSLWGGGGAPIQYF
TGTGCCAGCAGTTTATGGGGTGGCGGGGGGGCCCCCATTCAGTACTTC
>few|TRBD1|TRBJ2-7|15|TRBV10-1
CASSASGTGSYEQYF
TGCGCCAGCAGTGCCTCCGGGACAGGTTCCTACGAGCAGTACTTC
>few|NA|TRBJ2-7|13|TRBV7-9
CASSTLAPYEQYF
TGTGCCAGCAGCACTCTAGCCCCCTACGAGCAGTACTTC
>NA|NA|TRBJ1-2|12|TRBV30
CAWSEIFRGYTF
TGTGCCTGGAGCGAGATTTTCCGCGGCTACACCTTC
>few|NA|TRBJ1-1|14|TRBV5-6
CASSYRGGGTEAFF
TGTGCCAGCAGCTACCGGGGTGGTGGCACTGAAGCTTTCTTT
>NA|TRBD2|TRBJ2-7|18|TRBV5-1
CASSLSLGLAGLPYEQYF
TGCGCCAGCAGCTTGTCCTTAGGACTAGCGGGGCTACCCTACGAGCAGTACTTC
>NA|NA|TRBJ2-7|14|TRBV2
CASGLEQGKFGQYF
TGTGCCAGCGGACTAGAGCAGGGGAAGTTTGGGCAGTACTTC
>few|TRBD1|TRBJ2-2|15|TRBV28
CASSTATGDPGELFF
TGTGCCAGCAGTACCGCGACAGGGGATCCCGGGGAGCTGTTTTTT
>few|TRBD2|TRBJ2-1|14|TRBV6-6
CASRPGLAGGEQFF
TGTGCCAGCAGGCCGGGACTAGCGGGAGGCGAGCAGTTCTTC
>few|NA|TRBJ2-7|13|TRBV5-4
CASGTPSSYEQYF
TGTGCCAGCGGGACTCCGAGCTCCTACGAGCAGTACTTC
>NA|NA|TRBJ2-5|15|TRBV5-6
CASSLKPRSQETQYF
TGTGCCAGCAGCTTAAAACCTAGAAGCCAAGAGACCCAGTACTTC
>few|TRBD1|TRBJ1-2|14|TRBV5-1
CASSLRQGPDGYTF
TGCGCCAGCAGCTTGAGACAGGGGCCCGATGGCTACACCTTC
>NA|TRBD1|TRBJ2-7|14|TRBV6-1
CASSPGTGGGEQYF
TGTGCCAGCAGTCCCGGGACAGGGGGCGGTGAGCAGTACTTC
>NA|TRBD2|TRBJ2-1|19|TRBV7-2
CASSLVALVGAGGYNEQFF
TGTGCCAGCAGCTTAGTGGCCCTGGTGGGGGCGGGAGGGTACAATGAGCAGTTCTTC
>NA|NA|TRBJ2-3|17|TRBV7-2
CASSLVLAGASTDTQYF
TGTGCCAGCAGCTTAGTGTTGGCGGGGGCTAGCACAGATACGCAGTATTTT
>NA|TRBD1|TRBJ2-3|19|TRBV10-2
CASTDRRTNGTGVTDTQYF
TGCGCCAGCACTGACCGGAGAACTAACGGGACAGGGGTGACAGATACGCAGTATTTT
>NA|TRBD1|TRBJ2-2|13|TRBV18
CASSPDRAGELFF
TGTGCCAGCTCACCTGACAGGGCCGGGGAGCTGTTTTTT
>NA|TRBD1|TRBJ2-7|18|TRBV5-1
CASRSATDPGQGGYEQYF
TGCGCCAGCAGATCAGCGACTGACCCGGGACAGGGCGGGTACGAGCAGTACTTC
>many|TRBD2|TRBJ2-5|15|TRBV29-1
CSVLSSGGFQETQYF
TGCAGCGTCCTTTCTAGCGGGGGATTCCAAGAGACCCAGTACTTC
>NA|TRBD1|TRBJ1-2|14|TRBV10-3
CAISELQGASGYTF
TGTGCCATCAGTGAACTCCAGGGGGCAAGTGGCTACACCTTC
>few|TRBD2|TRBJ2-3|17|TRBV7-2
CASSLEGLGGGTDTQYF
TGTGCCAGCAGCCTAGAGGGTCTGGGCGGGGGGACAGATACGCAGTATTTT
>few|NA|TRBJ2-7|12|TRBV28
CASSSRNRWQYF
TGTGCCAGCAGTTCACGAAACCGGTGGCAGTACTTC
>few|NA|TRBJ1-5|15|TRBV23-1
CASSPTGPANQPQHF
TGTGCCAGCAGCCCGACAGGTCCAGCGAATCAGCCCCAGCATTTT
>few|TRBD2|TRBJ2-3|14|TRBV5-1
CASSFSGSSDTQYF
TGCGCCAGCAGCTTTAGCGGGAGCTCAGATACGCAGTATTTT
>few|TRBD1|TRBJ2-7|14|TRBV5-1
CASSPPGQGYEQYF
TGCGCCAGCAGCCCACCGGGACAGGGCTACGAGCAGTACTTC
>few|TRBD1|TRBJ2-5|16|TRBV19
CASSLRTGHEAETQYF
TGTGCCAGTAGTTTACGGACAGGGCATGAGGCAGAGACCCAGTACTTC
>few|TRBD1|TRBJ2-3|16|TRBV19
CASSWRGTGILDTQYF
TGTGCCAGTAGCTGGCGGGGGACAGGGATTTTGGATACGCAGTATTTT
>few|TRBD1|TRBJ2-1|18|TRBV9
CASSVVGQGTKLKVEQFF
TGTGCCAGCAGCGTAGTGGGACAGGGTACCAAATTAAAGGTTGAGCAGTTCTTC
>NA|NA|TRBJ2-7|15|TRBV5-1
CASSFTRALSYEQYF
TGCGCCAGCAGCTTCACCAGGGCTCTGAGCTACGAGCAGTACTTC
>NA|NA|TRBJ1-3|16|TRBV27
CASSLGAGASGNTIYF
TGTGCCAGCAGTTTAGGGGCAGGTGCCTCTGGAAACACCATATATTTT
>many|NA|TRBJ2-1|16|TRBV7-2
CASRHGGGGRRSEQFF
TGTGCCAGCAGACATGGGGGGGGCGGGAGAAGGAGTGAGCAGTTCTTC
>few|TRBD2|TRBJ2-1|15|TRBV2
CASSENDGGANEQFF
TGTGCCAGCAGTGAGAACGACGGGGGGGCCAATGAGCAGTTCTTC
>NA|TRBD1|TRBJ1-5|13|TRBV30
CASGQGSNQPQHF
TGTGCCTCAGGACAGGGAAGCAATCAGCCCCAGCATTTT
>NA|TRBD2|TRBJ2-5|16|TRBV7-2
CASSLVPAGGKETQYF
TGTGCCAGCAGCTTAGTCCCGGCGGGGGGGAAAGAGACCCAGTACTTC
>NA|TRBD2|TRBJ2-1|16|TRBV7-9
CASSLGAGGPHNEQFF
TGTGCCAGCAGCTTAGGAGCGGGAGGGCCCCACAATGAGCAGTTCTTC
>NA|TRBD1|TRBJ2-7|18|TRBV5-1
CASSLSRRQGKNSYEQYF
TGCGCCAGCAGCTTGTCCCGACGACAGGGAAAGAACTCCTACGAGCAGTACTTC
>many|TRBD1|TRBJ1-2|13|TRBV28
CASSFQGGYGYTF
TGTGCCAGCAGTTTCCAGGGGGGCTATGGCTACACCTTC
>few|NA|TRBJ2-5|14|TRBV13
CASSFSSSGETQYF
TGTGCCAGCAGCTTTAGTAGCAGCGGAGAGACCCAGTACTTC
>NA|TRBD1|TRBJ1-2|15|TRBV19
CASSIYPGGISGYTF
TGTGCCAGTAGTATTTACCCAGGGGGGATCTCTGGCTACACCTTC